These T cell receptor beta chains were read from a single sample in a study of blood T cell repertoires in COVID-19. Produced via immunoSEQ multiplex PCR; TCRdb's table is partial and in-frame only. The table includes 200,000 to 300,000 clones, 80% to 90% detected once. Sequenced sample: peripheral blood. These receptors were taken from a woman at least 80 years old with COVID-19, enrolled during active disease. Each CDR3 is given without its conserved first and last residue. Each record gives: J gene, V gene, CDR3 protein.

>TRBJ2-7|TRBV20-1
SAGPDYEQY
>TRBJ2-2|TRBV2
ASKGQTNTGELF
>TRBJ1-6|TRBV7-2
ASSFDRVGSPLH
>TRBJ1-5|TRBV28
ASSASQGSNQPQH
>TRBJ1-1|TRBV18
ASSSGRGMNTEAF
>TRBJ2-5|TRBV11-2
ASSPTQGGPSETQY
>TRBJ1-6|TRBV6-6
ASSPWRASSPLH
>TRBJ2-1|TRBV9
ASGQDNEQF
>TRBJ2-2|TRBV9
ASSVRTSGADPNTGELF
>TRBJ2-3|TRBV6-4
ASSDSTSGPTDTQY
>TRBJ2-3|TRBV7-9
ASRTSGGDTQY
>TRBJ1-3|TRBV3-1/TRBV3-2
ASSQVFGGQGVSGNTIY